These 23 T cell receptor beta chains originate from one sample sequenced in a study of neoadjuvant anti-PD-1 for oral cavity cancer. Only in-frame clones appear in the TCRdb table, and some are missing; sequencing was by immunoSEQ multiplex PCR. The repertoire consists of approximately 17,000 clones, with 60% to 80% occurring once and the leading ten covering about 2.4%. The input for sequencing was PBMCs, taken before nivolumab (anti-PD-1) treatment. The receptors were gathered from a person between 40 and 85 years old with oral cavity squamous cell carcinoma.

CDR3 sequence: CASSPLVSYNEQFF. CDR3 coding DNA: TGTGCCAGCAGTCCACTCGTGTCCTACAATGAGCAGTTCTTC. The rearrangement joins TRBV2 to TRBJ2-1; D is uncertain. The CDR3 is 14 amino acids. CDR1 and CDR2 from the germline V gene are SNHLY and FYNNEI. V was clipped by 5 bases and J by 1 base, with 9 bases between them.

This chain joins TRBV6-5 and TRBJ1-1; D gene uncertain. Trimming shortened V by 6 bases and J by 1 base, and 12 bases separated the two germline ends. Germline CDR1 MNHEY, CDR2 SVGAGI. This CDR3 has 14 amino acids. The chain's CDR3 is CASSPFTANTEAFF. CDR3 in DNA: TGTGCCAGCAGCCCATTTACAGCGAACACTGAAGCTTTCTTT.

CDR3 in amino acids: CASSQEVGINEQFF. As DNA, the CDR3 is TGTGCCAGCAGCCAAGAAGTTGGTATCAATGAGCAGTTCTTC. This chain uses TRBV4-2 with TRBJ2-1; unclear D gene. V was clipped by 0 bases and J by 6 bases, with 9 bases between them. This CDR3 region has 14 residues. Germline V gene data show CDR1 as LGHNA and CDR2 as YNFKEQ.

The chain couples TRBV11-2 to TRBJ1-2; no clear D. This CDR3 comprises 13 residues. Deletions cut 1 base from V and 2 bases from J, with 5 bases between. Germline values: CDR1 SGHAT, CDR2 FQNNGV. The CDR3 DNA sequence: TGTGCCAGCAGCTTAGTGGGGAACTATGGCTACACCTTC. Translating it yields CASSLVGNYGYTF.

The V gene is TRBV28, the J gene TRBJ2-2, with 12 nucleotides matching TRBD2. Unmatched junction bases numbered 14, after V lost 7 bases and J lost 8 bases. The CDR3 consists of 17 residues. CDR1 is MDHEN, CDR2 SYDVKM, per germline. CDR3 in amino acids: CASTYRVTSGRVGELFF. CDR3 in DNA: TGTGCCAGCACCTACAGGGTGACTAGCGGGAGAGTTGGGGAGCTGTTTTTT.

The sample holds one count of this clone. The chain recombines TRBV14 with TRBJ2-7; 9 nucleotides align to TRBD2. Germline V gives CDR1 SGHDN, CDR2 FVKESK. CDR3 length equals 15 residues. The junction had 4 bases not matched to a gene; V was cut back by 1 base and J by 3 bases. Here the CDR3 reads CASSQAGSGSYEQYF. The CDR3 coding sequence is TGTGCCAGCAGCCAAGCAGGTAGCGGGAGCTACGAGCAGTACTTC.

The genes are TRBV28 and TRBJ2-1; 9 positions agree with TRBD1. Unmatched junction bases numbered 1, after V lost 4 bases and J lost 3 bases. The CDR3 runs to 14 residues. Germline V gene lookup returns CDR1 MDHEN and CDR2 SYDVKM. CDR3 sequence: CASSWDRVYNEQFF. For the CDR3, the DNA is TGTGCCAGCAGTTGGGACAGGGTCTACAATGAGCAGTTCTTC.

The chain joins TRBV6-1 to TRBJ1-5, with a possible D match to TRBD1 (6 bases). Germline V gene lookup returns CDR1 MNHNS and CDR2 SASEGT. CDR3 size: 18 residues. Trimming left V 0 bases short and J 5 bases short, with 20 bases between. The CDR3 bases are TGTGCCAGCAGTGAAGCTGTAGGTAATTCAGGGGTTCATCAGCCCCAGCATTTT. It yields the protein CASSEAVGNSGVHQPQHF.

The rearrangement joins TRBV6-5 to TRBJ2-5; 8 bases agree with TRBD2. Trimming at V came to 8 bases and at J to 4 bases, leaving 6 bases not matched to a gene. The CDR3 extends over 13 amino acids. Germline V CDR1 and CDR2: MNHEY, SVGAGI. The CDR3 DNA sequence: TGTGCCAGCCGGGGGGGTTTCCGAGAGACCCAGTACTTC. Amino acids: CASRGGFRETQYF.

This chain joins TRBV7-3 and TRBJ2-3; no firm D call. V lost 5 bases and J lost 4, with 10 bases in between. The CDR3 is made up of 13 amino acids. Germline values: CDR1 SGHTA, CDR2 FQGTGA. CDR3 residues: CASSRMSSDTQYF. Here the CDR3 DNA reads TGTGCCAGCAGCCGCATGAGTTCAGATACGCAGTATTTT.

This clone was recorded once. The genes are TRBV2 and TRBJ1-3, with D unresolved. The V end lost 2 bases, the J end lost 7 bases, and 12 bases lay between the germline ends. Looked up from germline, CDR1 is SNHLY and CDR2 is FYNNEI. There are 14 residues in the CDR3. Here the CDR3 reads CASSESLRGNTIYF. The CDR3 DNA reads as TGTGCCAGCAGTGAAAGTTTAAGAGGGAACACCATATATTTT.

This rearrangement joins TRBV2 to TRBJ2-3, with TRBD2 as a possible D gene (6 bases). This CDR3 has 13 residues. The germline V gene has CDR1 SNHLY and CDR2 FYNNEI. Trimming left V 6 bases short and J 3 bases short, with 10 bases between. CDR3 DNA: TGTGCCAGCAGGATGGGGGGAACAGATACGCAGTATTTT. It yields the protein CASRMGGTDTQYF.

Only one count was recorded for this clone. This chain connects TRBV7-7 to TRBJ2-2; TRBD1 aligns across 9 bases. Germline trimming cut 1 base from V and 3 bases from J; bases unmatched to any gene: 0. The germline V gene encodes CDR1 SSHAT and CDR2 FNYEAQ (reference sequence). The CDR3 sequence is 15 residues long. DNA of the CDR3: TGTGCCAGCAGCTTAGGGACAGGGGACACCGGGGAGCTGTTTTTT. It codes for CASSLGTGDTGELFF.

CDR3 residues: CASSFYQGSYEQYF. Here the CDR3 DNA reads TGTGCCAGCAGCTTCTATCAGGGATCCTACGAGCAGTACTTC. The J gene is TRBJ2-7, the V gene TRBV11-2, with D possibly being TRBD1 (5 bases). The germline gives CDR1 SGHAT, CDR2 FQNNGV. Trimming left V 3 bases short and J 1 base short, with 10 bases between. The CDR3 is made up of 14 amino acids.

The chain couples TRBV10-3 to TRBJ1-6, with 7 bases matching TRBD1. CDR1 ENHRY and CDR2 SYGVKD come from the germline V gene. V lost 4 bases to trimming and J lost 5 bases; unmatched junction nucleotides: 2. This CDR3 is built from 14 residues. The CDR3 loop is CAISAGTDNSPLHF. Written as DNA, the CDR3 is TGTGCCATCAGTGCTGGGACAGATAATTCACCCCTCCACTTT.

The chain carries TRBV4-1 and TRBJ1-1; maybe TRBD1 (6 bases). Germline V gene sequence: CDR1 MGHRA, CDR2 YSYEKL. V was pared by 6 bases and J by 4 bases, with 15 bases between. This CDR3 has 14 residues. The CDR3 sequence: CASSKTGLFTEAFF. The CDR3 region has the DNA TGCGCCAGCAGTAAAACAGGGCTTTTCACTGAAGCTTTCTTT.

This clone has just a few counts. V gene TRBV29-1 combines with J gene TRBJ1-5, with a weak D call TRBD1 (6 bases). The CDR3 contains 15 residues. The V gene's germline CDR1 is SQVTM and CDR2 ANQGSEA. V was pared by 4 bases and J by 4 bases, with 17 bases between. The CDR3 loop is CSVGGQGPGNQPQHF. The DNA for the CDR3 is TGCAGCGTTGGGGGACAAGGCCCCGGGAATCAGCCCCAGCATTTT.

The V gene is TRBV10-3, the J gene TRBJ2-5; D possibly corresponds to TRBD1 (5 bases). Trimming took 4 bases from V and 2 from J, leaving 14 bases between them. The CDR3 has 15 residues. Germline V gives CDR1 ENHRY, CDR2 SYGVKD. The CDR3 sequence: CAISGFWGLQETQYF. The CDR3 DNA sequence: TGTGCCATCAGTGGGTTCTGGGGCCTACAAGAGACCCAGTACTTC.

Remarks on this clone: The sample holds other DNA sequences that translate to the same CDR3. This chain links TRBV30 with TRBJ2-6; TRBD2 might be the D (7 bases). The germline V gene has CDR1 GTSNPN and CDR2 SVGIG (reference sequence). The CDR3 has 17 residues. Trimming stripped 3 bases from V and 0 bases from J, with 15 bases between. CDR3 sequence reads: CAWRAGGLYSGANVLTF. The CDR3 bases are TGTGCCTGGAGGGCCGGGGGGCTGTACTCTGGGGCCAACGTCCTGACTTTC.

This clone was seen once. The rearrangement joins TRBV14 to TRBJ1-2, with TRBD1 identical over 8 bases. Germline-derived CDR1 and CDR2 are SGHDN and FVKESK. V shed 1 base, J shed 8 bases, and the junction held 12 bases outside the gene matches. The CDR3 runs 16 residues. The CDR3 here is CASSQGAGGRVRGYTF. CDR3 sequence (DNA): TGTGCCAGCAGCCAAGGAGCAGGGGGCAGGGTCCGCGGCTACACCTTC.

The CDR3 bases are TGTGCCAGCAGGGGAGGGCCCGATGGCTACACCTTC. Encoded protein: CASRGGPDGYTF. The rearrangement links TRBV28 to TRBJ1-2; unclear D gene. Germline CDR1 is MDHEN and CDR2 is SYDVKM. The CDR3 loop spans 12 amino acids. V was cut by 6 bases and J by 6 bases, with 11 bases left in between.

This clone was detected a few times. CDR3 residues: CASSQTGLDEQYF. DNA for the CDR3: TGTGCCAGCAGTCAGACAGGGCTGGACGAGCAGTACTTC. The V gene is TRBV27, the J gene TRBJ2-7; 7 nucleotides agree with TRBD1. This CDR3 comprises 13 residues. From germline, CDR1 is MNHEY and CDR2 SMNVEV (reference sequence). J was trimmed by 5 bases and V by 5 bases; bases with no gene match: 6.

This clone appeared once. The chain couples TRBV25-1 to TRBJ2-7; no clear D gene. Trimming removed 6 bases at V and 6 bases at J, with 21 bases between. The CDR3 is 15 amino acids. Germline V lookup: CDR1 MGHDK, CDR2 SYGVNS. This CDR3 is CASRLPLGRRLEQYF. In DNA form, the CDR3 reads TGTGCCAGCAGACTACCTTTAGGACGGCGCCTCGAGCAGTACTTC.